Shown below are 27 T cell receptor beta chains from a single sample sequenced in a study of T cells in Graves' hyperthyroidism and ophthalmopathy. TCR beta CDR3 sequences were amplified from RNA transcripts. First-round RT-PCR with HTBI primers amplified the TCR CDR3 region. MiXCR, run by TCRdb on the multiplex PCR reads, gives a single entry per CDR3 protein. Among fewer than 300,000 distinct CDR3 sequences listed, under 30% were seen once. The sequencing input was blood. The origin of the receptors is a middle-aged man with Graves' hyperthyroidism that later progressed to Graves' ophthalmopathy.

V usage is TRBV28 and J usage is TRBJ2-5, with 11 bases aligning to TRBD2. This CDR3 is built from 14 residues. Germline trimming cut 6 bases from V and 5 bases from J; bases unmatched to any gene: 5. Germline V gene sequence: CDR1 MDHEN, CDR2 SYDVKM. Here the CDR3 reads CASRLAGVQETQYF. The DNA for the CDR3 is TGTGCCAGCAGACTAGCGGGAGTACAGGAGACCCAGTACTTC.

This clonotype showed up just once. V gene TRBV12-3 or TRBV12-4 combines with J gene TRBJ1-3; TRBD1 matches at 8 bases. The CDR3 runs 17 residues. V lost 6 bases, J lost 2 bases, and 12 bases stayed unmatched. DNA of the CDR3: TGTGCCAGCAGAGCGGGACAGGCACCCTCGACTGGAAACACCATATATTTT. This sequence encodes CASRAGQAPSTGNTIYF.

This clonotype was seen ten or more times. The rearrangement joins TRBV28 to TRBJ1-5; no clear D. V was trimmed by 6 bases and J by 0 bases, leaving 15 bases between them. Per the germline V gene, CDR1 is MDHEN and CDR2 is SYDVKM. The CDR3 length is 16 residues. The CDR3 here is CASSPGWKYSNQPQHF. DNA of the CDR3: TGTGCCAGCAGCCCGGGGTGGAAATATAGCAATCAGCCCCAGCATTTT.

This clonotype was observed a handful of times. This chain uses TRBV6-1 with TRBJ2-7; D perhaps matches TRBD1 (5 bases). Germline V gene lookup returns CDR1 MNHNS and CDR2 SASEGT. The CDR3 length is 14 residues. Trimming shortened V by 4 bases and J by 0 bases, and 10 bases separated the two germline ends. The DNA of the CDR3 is TGTGCCAGCAGTGGACAGAGGTTCTCCTACGAGCAGTACTTC. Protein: CASSGQRFSYEQYF.

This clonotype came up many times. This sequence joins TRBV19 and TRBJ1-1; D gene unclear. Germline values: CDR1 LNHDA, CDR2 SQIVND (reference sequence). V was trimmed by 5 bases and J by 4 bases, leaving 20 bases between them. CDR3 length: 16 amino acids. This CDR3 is CASSYSVGPRGTEAFF. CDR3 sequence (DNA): TGTGCCAGTAGTTATTCTGTAGGACCGCGGGGCACTGAAGCTTTCTTT. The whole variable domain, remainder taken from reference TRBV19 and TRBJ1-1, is DGGITQSPKYLFRKEGQNVTLSCEQNLNHDAMYWYRQDPGQGLRLIYYSQIVNDFQKGDIAEGYSVSREKKESFPLTVTSAQKNPTAFYLCASSYSVGPRGTEAFFGQGTRLTVV.

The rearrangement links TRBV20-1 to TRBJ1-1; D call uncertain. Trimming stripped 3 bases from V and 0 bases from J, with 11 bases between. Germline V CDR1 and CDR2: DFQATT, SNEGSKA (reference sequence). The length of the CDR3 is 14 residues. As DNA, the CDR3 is TGCAGTGCTAGTCCCAGTTCCATGAACACTGAAGCTTTCTTT. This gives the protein CSASPSSMNTEAFF.

The chain's CDR3 is CASKQAPEPEAFF. CDR3 in DNA: TGTGCCAGTAAACAGGCCCCGGAGCCTGAAGCTTTCTTT. This chain uses TRBV6-1 with TRBJ1-1; tentative D call: TRBD1 (5 bases). The CDR3 runs to 13 residues. V shed 9 bases and J shed 6 bases, with 17 bases lying between them. Per germline, CDR1 MNHNS and CDR2 SASEGT.

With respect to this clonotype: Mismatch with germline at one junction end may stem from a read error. CDR3 in amino acids: CASSQIRTGESPEASF. CDR3 bases: TGTGCCAGCAGCCAAATCCGGACAGGGGAGTCCCCTGAAGCTTCCTTT. V is TRBV11-2 and J is TRBJ1-1; 9 bases align to TRBD1. Germline V gene sequence: CDR1 SGHAT, CDR2 FQNNGV. The CDR3 runs to 16 residues.

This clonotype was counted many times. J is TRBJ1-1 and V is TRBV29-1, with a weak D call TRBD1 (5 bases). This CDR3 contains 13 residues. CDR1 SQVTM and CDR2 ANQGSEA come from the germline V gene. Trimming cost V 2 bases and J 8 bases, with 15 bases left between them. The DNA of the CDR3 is TGCAGCGTTGAATCGTTCGGGGGGTTGGAAGCTTTCTTT. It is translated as CSVESFGGLEAFF.

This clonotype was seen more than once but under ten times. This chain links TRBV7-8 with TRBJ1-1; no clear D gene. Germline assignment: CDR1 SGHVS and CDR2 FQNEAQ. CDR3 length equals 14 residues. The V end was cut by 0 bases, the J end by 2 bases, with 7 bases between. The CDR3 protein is CASSLAGHNTEAFF. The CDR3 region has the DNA TGTGCCAGCAGCTTAGCGGGCCACAACACTGAAGCTTTCTTT.

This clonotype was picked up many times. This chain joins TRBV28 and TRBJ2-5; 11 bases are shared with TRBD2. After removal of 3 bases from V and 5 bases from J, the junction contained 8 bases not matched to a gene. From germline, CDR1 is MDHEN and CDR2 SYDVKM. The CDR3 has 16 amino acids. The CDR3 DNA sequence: TGTGCCAGCAGTTTCCCAACTAGCGGGAGAGGGGAGACCCAGTACTTC. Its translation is CASSFPTSGRGETQYF.

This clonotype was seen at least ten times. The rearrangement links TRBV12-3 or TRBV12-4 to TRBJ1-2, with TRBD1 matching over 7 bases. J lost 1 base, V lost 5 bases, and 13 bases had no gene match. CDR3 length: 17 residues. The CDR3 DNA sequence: TGTGCCAGCAGTCACCAGACCGGGACAGCATTTAACTATGGCTACACCTTC. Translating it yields CASSHQTGTAFNYGYTF.

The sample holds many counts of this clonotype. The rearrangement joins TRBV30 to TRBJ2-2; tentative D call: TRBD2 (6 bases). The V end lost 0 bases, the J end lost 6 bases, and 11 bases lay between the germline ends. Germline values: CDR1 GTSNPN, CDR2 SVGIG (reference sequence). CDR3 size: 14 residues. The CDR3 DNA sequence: TGTGCCTGGAGTGTAGGCGGCGGGGCCGGGGAGCTGTTTTTT. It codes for CAWSVGGGAGELFF.

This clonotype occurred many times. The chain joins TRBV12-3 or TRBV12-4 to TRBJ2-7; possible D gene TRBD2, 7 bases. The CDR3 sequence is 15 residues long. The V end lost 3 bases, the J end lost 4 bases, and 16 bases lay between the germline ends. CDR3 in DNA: TGTGCCAGCAGTTTTGAGGGGGAGGGAGAATACGAGCAGTACTTC. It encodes CASSFEGEGEYEQYF.

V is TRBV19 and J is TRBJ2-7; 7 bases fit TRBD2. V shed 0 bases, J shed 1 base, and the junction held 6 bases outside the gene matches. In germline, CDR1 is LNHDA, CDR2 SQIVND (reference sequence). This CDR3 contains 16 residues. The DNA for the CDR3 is TGTGCCAGTAGTATAGAGGCTAGCGGTTTTTCCTACGAGCAGTACTTC. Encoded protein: CASSIEASGFSYEQYF. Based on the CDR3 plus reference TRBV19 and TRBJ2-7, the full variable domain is DGGITQSPKYLFRKEGQNVTLSCEQNLNHDAMYWYRQDPGQGLRLIYYSQIVNDFQKGDIAEGYSVSREKKESFPLTVTSAQKNPTAFYLCASSIEASGFSYEQYFGPGTRLTVT.

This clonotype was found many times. CDR3 bases: TGTGCCAGCACCGAACGCGGGGGGCAGAACACTGAAGCTTTCTTT. Translating it yields CASTERGGQNTEAFF. V usage is TRBV6-2 or TRBV6-3 and J usage is TRBJ1-1; D is possibly TRBD1 (6 bases). The length of the CDR3 is 15 residues. Germline assignment: CDR1 MNHEY and CDR2 SVGEGT. Trimming removed 7 bases at V and 1 base at J, with 16 bases between.

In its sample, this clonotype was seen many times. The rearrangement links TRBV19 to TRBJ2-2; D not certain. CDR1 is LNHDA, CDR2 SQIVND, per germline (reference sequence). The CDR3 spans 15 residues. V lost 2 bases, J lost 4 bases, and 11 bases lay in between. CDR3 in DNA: TGTGCCAGTAGTATACAGGAAATGATCACCGGGGAGCTGTTTTTT. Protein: CASSIQEMITGELFF. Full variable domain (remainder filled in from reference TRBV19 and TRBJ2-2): DGGITQSPKYLFRKEGQNVTLSCEQNLNHDAMYWYRQDPGQGLRLIYYSQIVNDFQKGDIAEGYSVSREKKESFPLTVTSAQKNPTAFYLCASSIQEMITGELFFGEGSRLTVL.

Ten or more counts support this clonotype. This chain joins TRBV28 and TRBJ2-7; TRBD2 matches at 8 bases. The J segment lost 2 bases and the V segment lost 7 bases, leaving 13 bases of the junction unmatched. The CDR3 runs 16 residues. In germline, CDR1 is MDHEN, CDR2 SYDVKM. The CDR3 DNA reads TGTGCCAGCAACCAGGGAACCACTAGCGGAACCTACGAGCAGTACTTC. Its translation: CASNQGTTSGTYEQYF.

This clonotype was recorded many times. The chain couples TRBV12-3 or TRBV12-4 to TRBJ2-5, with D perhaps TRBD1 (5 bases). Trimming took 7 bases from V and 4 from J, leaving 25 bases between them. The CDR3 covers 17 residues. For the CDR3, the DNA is TGTGCCAGCACCCTCGCGGAGAGCTCAGTCCAGGGAGAGACCCAGTACTTC. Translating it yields CASTLAESSVQGETQYF.

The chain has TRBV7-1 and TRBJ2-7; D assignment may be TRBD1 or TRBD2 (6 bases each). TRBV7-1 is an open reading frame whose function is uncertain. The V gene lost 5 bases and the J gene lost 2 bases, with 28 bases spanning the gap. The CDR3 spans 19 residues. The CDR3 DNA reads TGTGCCAGCAGCGAACGAGGGGGGACGCGGACATTACTCCCCTACGAGCAGTACTTC. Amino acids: CASSERGGTRTLLPYEQYF.

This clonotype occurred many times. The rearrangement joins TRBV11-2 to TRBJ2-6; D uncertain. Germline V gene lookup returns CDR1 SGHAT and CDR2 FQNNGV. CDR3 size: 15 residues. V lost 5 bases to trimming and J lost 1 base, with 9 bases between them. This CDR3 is CASSPWGSGANVLTF. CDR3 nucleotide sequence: TGTGCCAGCAGCCCCTGGGGATCTGGGGCCAACGTCCTGACTTTC.

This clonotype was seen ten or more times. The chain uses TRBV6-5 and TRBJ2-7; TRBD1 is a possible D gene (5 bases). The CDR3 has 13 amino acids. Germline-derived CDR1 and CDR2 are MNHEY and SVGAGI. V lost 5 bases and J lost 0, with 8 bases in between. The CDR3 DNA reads TGTGCCAGCAGTCATCAGGGCTCCTACGAGCAGTACTTC. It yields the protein CASSHQGSYEQYF.

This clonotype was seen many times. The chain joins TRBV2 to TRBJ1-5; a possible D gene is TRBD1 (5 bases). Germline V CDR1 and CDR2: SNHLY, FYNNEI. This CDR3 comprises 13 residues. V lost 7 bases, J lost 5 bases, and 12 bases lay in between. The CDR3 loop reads CASNSLGDQPQHF. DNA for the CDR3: TGTGCCAGCAACTCCTTGGGGGATCAGCCCCAGCATTTT. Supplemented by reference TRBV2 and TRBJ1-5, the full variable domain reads EPEVTQTPSHQVTQMGQEVILRCVPISNHLYFYWYRQILGQKVEFLVSFYNNEISEKSEIFDDQFSVERPDGSNFTLKIRSTKLEDSAMYFCASNSLGDQPQHFGDGTRLSIL.

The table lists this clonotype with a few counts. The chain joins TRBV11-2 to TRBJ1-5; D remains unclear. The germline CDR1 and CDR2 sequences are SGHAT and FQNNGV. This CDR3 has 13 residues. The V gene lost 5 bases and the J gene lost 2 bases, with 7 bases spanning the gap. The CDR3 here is CASSGEGNQPQHF. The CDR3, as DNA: TGTGCCAGCAGCGGAGAGGGCAATCAGCCCCAGCATTTT.

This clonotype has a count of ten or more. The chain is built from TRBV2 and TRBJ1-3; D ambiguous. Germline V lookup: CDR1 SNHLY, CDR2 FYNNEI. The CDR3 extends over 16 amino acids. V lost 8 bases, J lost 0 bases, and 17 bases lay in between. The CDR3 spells CASPLETINSGNTIYF. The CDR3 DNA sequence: TGTGCCAGCCCATTGGAGACCATCAACTCTGGAAACACCATATATTTT.

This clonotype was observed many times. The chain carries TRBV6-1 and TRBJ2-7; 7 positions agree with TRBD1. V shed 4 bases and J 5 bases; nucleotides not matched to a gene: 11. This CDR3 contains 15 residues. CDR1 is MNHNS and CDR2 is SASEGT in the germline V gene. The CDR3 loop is CASSGMTGPDDEQYF. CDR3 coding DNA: TGTGCCAGCAGTGGCATGACAGGGCCAGATGACGAGCAGTACTTC.

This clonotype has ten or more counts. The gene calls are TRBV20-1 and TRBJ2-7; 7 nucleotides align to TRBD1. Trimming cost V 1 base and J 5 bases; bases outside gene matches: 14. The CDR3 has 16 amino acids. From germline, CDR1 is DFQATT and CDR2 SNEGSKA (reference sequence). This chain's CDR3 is CSARGLGRQGMNEQYF. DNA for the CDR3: TGCAGTGCTAGAGGCCTGGGGCGACAGGGTATGAACGAGCAGTACTTC.